This record concerns one T cell receptor beta chain sequence. The sample is drawn from a study of blood T cell repertoires in COVID-19. Study-wide context: COVID-19 samples from acute and convalescent phases originated in the United States, Italy and Spain. Sources were T cells, B-cell-depleted T cells, or PBMCs; the material itself was cDNA or gDNA.

V dropped 4 bases and J dropped 2; count of bases not matched to a gene: 2. The CDR3 covers 14 residues. Per germline, CDR1 SGHKS and CDR2 YYEKEE (reference sequence). How the authors handled the data: Estimated nucleated cell counts came from reference gene primer amplification. Clones were sequenced by immunoSEQ multiplex PCR, and TCRdb holds only the in-frame ones, with some missing. For V, J and clone size, that table is used; D and trimming come from the DNA. Of around 100,000 clones in the sample, roughly nine tenths were seen once. The chain uses TRBV5-5 and TRBJ2-3; TRBD2 matches at 9 bases. Sequencing was carried out using peripheral blood. The receptor's source is a human donor in a cohort sampled during active COVID-19. The CDR3: CASSLAGNTDTQYF. The CDR3 region has the DNA TGTGCCAGCAGCCTAGCGGGGAACACAGATACGCAGTATTTT.